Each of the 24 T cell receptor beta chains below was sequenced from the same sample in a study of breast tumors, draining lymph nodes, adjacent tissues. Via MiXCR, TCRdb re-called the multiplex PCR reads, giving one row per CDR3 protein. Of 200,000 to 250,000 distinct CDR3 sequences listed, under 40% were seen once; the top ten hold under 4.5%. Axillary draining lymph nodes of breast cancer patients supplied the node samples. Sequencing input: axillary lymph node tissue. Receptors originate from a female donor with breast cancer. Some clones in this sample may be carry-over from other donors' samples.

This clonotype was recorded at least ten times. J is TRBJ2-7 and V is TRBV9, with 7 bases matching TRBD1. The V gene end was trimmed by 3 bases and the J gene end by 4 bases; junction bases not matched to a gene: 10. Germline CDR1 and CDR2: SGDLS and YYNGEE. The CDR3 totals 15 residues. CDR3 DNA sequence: TGTGCCAGCAGCGCCCGTACAGGGGTCCAGTACGAGCAGTACTTC. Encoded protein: CASSARTGVQYEQYF.

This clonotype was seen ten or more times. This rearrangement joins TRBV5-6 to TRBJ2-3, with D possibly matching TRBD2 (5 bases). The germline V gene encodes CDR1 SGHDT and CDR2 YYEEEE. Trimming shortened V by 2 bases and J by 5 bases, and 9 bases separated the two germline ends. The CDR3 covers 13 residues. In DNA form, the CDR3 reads TGTGCCAGCAGCTTAGGAGGCATAGATACGCAGTATTTT. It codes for CASSLGGIDTQYF.

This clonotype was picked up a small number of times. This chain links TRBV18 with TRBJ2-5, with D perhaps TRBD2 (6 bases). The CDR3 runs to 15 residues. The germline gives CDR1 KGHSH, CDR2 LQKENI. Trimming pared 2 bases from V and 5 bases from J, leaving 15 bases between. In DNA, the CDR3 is TGTGCCAGCTCACCATCTATTGGGACTTGGGAGACCCAGTACTTC. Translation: CASSPSIGTWETQYF.

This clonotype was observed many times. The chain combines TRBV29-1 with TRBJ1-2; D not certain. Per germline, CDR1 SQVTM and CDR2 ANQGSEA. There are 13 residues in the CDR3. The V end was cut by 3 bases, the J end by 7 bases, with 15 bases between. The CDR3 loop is CSVEERGRVGYTF. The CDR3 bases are TGCAGCGTTGAGGAGCGTGGAAGGGTTGGCTACACCTTC.

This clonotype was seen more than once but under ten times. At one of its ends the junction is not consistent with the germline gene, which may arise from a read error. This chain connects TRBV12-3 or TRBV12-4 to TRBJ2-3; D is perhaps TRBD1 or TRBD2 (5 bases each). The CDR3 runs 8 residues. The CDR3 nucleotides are TGTGCCAGCATGGGGGATTACTTT. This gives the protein CASMGDYF.

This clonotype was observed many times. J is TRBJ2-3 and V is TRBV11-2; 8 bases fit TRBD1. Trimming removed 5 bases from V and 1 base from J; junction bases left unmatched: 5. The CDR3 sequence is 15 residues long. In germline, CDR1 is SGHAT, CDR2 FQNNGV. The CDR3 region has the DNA TGTGCCAGCAGCCCGACAGGGGTGGGCACAGATACGCAGTATTTT. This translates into CASSPTGVGTDTQYF. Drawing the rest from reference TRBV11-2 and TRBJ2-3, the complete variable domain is EAGVAQSPRYKIIEKRQSVAFWCNPISGHATLYWYQQILGQGPKLLIQFQNNGVVDDSQLPKDRFSAERLKGVDSTLKIQPAKLEDSAVYLCASSPTGVGTDTQYFGPGTRLTVL.

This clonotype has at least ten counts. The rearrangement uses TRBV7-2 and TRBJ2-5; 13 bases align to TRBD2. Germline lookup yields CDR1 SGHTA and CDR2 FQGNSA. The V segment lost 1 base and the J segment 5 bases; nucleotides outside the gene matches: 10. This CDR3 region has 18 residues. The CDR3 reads CASSLGETSGGLRETQYF. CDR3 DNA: TGTGCCAGCAGCTTAGGGGAGACTAGCGGGGGGCTCCGGGAGACCCAGTACTTC.

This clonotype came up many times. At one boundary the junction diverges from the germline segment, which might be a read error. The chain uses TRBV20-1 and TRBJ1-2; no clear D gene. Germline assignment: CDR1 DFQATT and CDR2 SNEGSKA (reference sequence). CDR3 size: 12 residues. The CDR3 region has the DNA TGCAGTGCCCCTACCGAATTCTATGGCTCCACCTTC. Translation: CSAPTEFYGSTF.

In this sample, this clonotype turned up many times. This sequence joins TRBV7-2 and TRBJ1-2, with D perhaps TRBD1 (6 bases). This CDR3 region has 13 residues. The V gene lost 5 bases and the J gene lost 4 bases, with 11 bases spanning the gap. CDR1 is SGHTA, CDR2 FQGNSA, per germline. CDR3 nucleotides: TGTGCCAGCAGCGCGGACAGCATCTATGGCTACACCTTC. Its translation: CASSADSIYGYTF.

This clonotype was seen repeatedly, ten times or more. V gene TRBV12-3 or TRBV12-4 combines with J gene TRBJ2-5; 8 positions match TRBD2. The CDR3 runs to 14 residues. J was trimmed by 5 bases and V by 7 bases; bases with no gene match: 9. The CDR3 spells CASMAGGGWETQYF. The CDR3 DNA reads TGTGCCAGCATGGCGGGAGGAGGATGGGAGACCCAGTACTTC.

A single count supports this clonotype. The CDR3 protein is CASSYLAGASSTDTQYF. The DNA for the CDR3 is TGCGCCAGCAGCTATCTAGCGGGGGCTTCTAGCACAGATACGCAGTATTTT. The chain carries TRBV5-1 and TRBJ1-3, with TRBD2 matching 10 bases. TRBJ2-3 matches the DNA end more closely, so the J call is doubtful. CDR1 and CDR2 (germline): SGHRS, YFSETQ. The CDR3 has 17 residues.

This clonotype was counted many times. The CDR3 nucleotides are TGTGCCAGCAGTTTATCGGGGACAGGGGACCAAGAGACCCAGTACTTC. It specifies CASSLSGTGDQETQYF. This chain connects TRBV28 to TRBJ2-5, with 10 bases aligning to TRBD1. J lost 0 bases, V lost 1 base, and 2 bases had no gene match. Germline CDR1 is MDHEN and CDR2 is SYDVKM. The CDR3 runs to 16 residues. Full variable domain (missing parts from reference TRBV28 and TRBJ2-5): DVKVTQSSRYLVKRTGEKVFLECVQDMDHENMFWYRQDPGLGLRLIYFSYDVKMKEKGDIPEGYSVSREKKERFSLILESASTNQTSMYLCASSLSGTGDQETQYFGPGTRLLVL.

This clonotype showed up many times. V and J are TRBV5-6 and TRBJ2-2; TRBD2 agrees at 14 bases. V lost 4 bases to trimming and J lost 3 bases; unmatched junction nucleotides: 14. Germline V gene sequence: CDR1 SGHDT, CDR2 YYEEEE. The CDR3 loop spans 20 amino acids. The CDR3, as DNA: TGTGCCAGCAGCCTCGGGACTAGCGGGAGAACCCTCATGTACACCGGGGAGCTGTTTTTT. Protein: CASSLGTSGRTLMYTGELFF.

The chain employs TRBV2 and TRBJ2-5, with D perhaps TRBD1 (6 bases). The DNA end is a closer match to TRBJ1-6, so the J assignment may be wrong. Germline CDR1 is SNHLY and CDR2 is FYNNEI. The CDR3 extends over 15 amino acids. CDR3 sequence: CASSYRDTSRSPLHF. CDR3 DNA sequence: TGTGCCAGCAGTTACAGGGATACGAGCAGGTCACCCCTCCACTTT.

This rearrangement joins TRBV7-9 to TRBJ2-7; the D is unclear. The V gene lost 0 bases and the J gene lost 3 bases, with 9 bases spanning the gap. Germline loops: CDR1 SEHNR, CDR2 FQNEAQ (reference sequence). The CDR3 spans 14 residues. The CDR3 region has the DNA TGTGCCAGCAGCTTAGCTGGACCAAACTACGAGCAGTACTTC. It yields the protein CASSLAGPNYEQYF.

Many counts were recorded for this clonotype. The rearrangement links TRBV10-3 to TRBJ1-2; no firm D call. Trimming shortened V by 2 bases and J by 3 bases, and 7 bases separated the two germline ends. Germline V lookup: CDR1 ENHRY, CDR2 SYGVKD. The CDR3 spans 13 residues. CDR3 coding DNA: TGTGCCATCAGTGAGGGTCTGCACTATGGCTACACCTTC. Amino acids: CAISEGLHYGYTF.

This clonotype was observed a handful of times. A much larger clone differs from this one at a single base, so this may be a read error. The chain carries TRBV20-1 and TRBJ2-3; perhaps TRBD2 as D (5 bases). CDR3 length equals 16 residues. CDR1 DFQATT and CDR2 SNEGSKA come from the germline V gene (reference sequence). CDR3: CNAQTNSRFNTDTQYF. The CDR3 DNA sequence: TGCAATGCTCAGACTAATAGCCGTTTCAACACAGATACGCAGTATTTT.

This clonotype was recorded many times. The CDR3 protein is CASSTRLETGELFF. The DNA of the CDR3 is TGTGCCAGTAGTACCCGCCTGGAGACCGGGGAGCTGTTTTTT. V gene TRBV19 combines with J gene TRBJ2-2; D gene ambiguous. V dropped 4 bases and J dropped 5 bases, with 11 bases sitting between them. The CDR3 spans 14 residues. Germline loops: CDR1 LNHDA, CDR2 SQIVND (reference sequence). Using reference TRBV19 and TRBJ2-2 for the parts outside the CDR3, the full variable domain is DGGITQSPKYLFRKEGQNVTLSCEQNLNHDAMYWYRQDPGQGLRLIYYSQIVNDFQKGDIAEGYSVSREKKESFPLTVTSAQKNPTAFYLCASSTRLETGELFFGEGSRLTVL.

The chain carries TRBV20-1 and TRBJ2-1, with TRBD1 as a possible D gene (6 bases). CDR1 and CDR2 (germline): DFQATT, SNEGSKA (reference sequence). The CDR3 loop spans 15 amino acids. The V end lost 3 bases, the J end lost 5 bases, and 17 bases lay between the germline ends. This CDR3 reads CSARDSTGDNNEQFF. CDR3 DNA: TGCAGTGCTAGGGATTCGACAGGTGACAACAATGAGCAGTTCTTC.

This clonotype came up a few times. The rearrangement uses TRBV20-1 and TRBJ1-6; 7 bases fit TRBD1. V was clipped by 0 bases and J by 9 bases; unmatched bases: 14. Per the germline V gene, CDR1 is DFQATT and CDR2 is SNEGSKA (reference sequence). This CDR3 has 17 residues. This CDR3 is CSARDEGLGGSGSPLHF. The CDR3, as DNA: TGCAGTGCTAGAGATGAGGGGCTAGGGGGCAGCGGTTCACCCCTCCACTTT.

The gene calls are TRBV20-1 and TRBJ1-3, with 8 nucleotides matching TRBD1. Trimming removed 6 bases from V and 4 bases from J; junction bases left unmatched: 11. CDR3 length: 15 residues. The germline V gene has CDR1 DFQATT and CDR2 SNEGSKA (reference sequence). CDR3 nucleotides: TGCAGTGCCCCCGTTGACAGGGGTTCCGGAAACACCATATATTTT. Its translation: CSAPVDRGSGNTIYF.

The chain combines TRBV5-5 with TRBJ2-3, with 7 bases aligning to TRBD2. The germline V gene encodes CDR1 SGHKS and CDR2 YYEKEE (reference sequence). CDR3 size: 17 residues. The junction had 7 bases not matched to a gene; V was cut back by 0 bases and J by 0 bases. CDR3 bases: TGTGCCAGCAGCTTGGGGGGAGGGGTCCCTAGCACAGATACGCAGTATTTT. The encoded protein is CASSLGGGVPSTDTQYF. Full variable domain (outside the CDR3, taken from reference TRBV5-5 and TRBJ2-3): DAGVTQSPTHLIKTRGQQVTLRCSPISGHKSVSWYQQVLGQGPQFIFQYYEKEERGRGNFPDRFSARQFPNYSSELNVNALLLGDSALYLCASSLGGGVPSTDTQYFGPGTRLTVL.

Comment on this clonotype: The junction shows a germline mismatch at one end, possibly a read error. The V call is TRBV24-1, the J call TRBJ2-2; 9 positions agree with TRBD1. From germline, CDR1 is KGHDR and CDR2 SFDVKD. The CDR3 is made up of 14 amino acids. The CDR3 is CATVGQGYTGELLF. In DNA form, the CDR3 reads TGTGCCACCGTGGGACAGGGTTACACCGGGGAGCTGCTTTTT.

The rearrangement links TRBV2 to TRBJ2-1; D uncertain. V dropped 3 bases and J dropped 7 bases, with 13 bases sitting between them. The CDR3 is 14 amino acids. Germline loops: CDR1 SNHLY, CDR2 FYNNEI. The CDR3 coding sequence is TGTGCCAGCAGTGAGGCCAGGATCGGAAATGAGCAGTTCTTC. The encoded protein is CASSEARIGNEQFF.